These T cell receptor beta chains were read from a single sample in a study of technical replicates of blood from several donors. The assay was immunoSEQ multiplex PCR, and TCRdb's table has in-frame clones only and misses some. The table records 60,000 to 90,000 clones, roughly 94% of them present only once. Source material: T cells isolated from PBMCs. The receptors were sampled from a human donor in good health. Each CDR3 is given with its conserved first and last residue. Fields, in order: V gene, J gene, clone size, D gene, CDR3 DNA, CDR3 protein. A D gene is named only where the DNA matches it firmly. Rows give clone size only sometimes, using once, few, many, or a class for an expanded clone.

>TRBV5-1|TRBJ1-5|once|TRBD1
TGCGCCAGCAGCTTGACAGGACAGGGGAATCAGCCCCAGCATTTT
CASSLTGQGNQPQHF
>TRBV18|TRBJ2-7|.|TRBD1
TGTGCCAGCTCACCACCAGGGGGCTTCTACGAGCAGTACTTC
CASSPPGGFYEQYF
>TRBV9|TRBJ1-1|.|.
TGTGCCAGCGCCCGGGAGGCCAGTACTGAAGCTTTCTTT
CASAREASTEAFF
>TRBV28|TRBJ2-7|.|TRBD2
TGTGCCAGCAGATTACTAGCGGGAGGGTCCTACGAGCAGTACTTC
CASRLLAGGSYEQYF
>TRBV19|TRBJ2-7|.|.
TGTGCCAGTAGTCCCGTCTTGGAGGGTGCCTACGAGCAGTACTTC
CASSPVLEGAYEQYF
>TRBV6-5|TRBJ1-1|.|.
TGTGCCAGCAGTTACTCGGAGGGGTGGACTGAAGCTTTCTTT
CASSYSEGWTEAFF
>TRBV5-4|TRBJ1-6|.|.
TGTGCCAGCAGCTTGGTGGTGGGCGGGAATTCACCCCTCCACTTT
CASSLVVGGNSPLHF
>TRBV7-9|TRBJ1-4|.|.
TGTGCCAGCAGCCGCTTGTCGGAGGAAAAACTGTTTTTT
CASSRLSEEKLFF
>TRBV5-8|TRBJ2-3|.|TRBD2
TGTGCCAGCAGCTGGGGACTAGCGGGAGCCTATTCAGATACGCAGTATTTT
CASSWGLAGAYSDTQYF
>TRBV18|TRBJ2-7|.|TRBD2
TGTGCCAGCTCACGGCCGGGCGGGAGTTACGAGCAGTACTTC
CASSRPGGSYEQYF
>TRBV5-1|TRBJ1-2|.|.
TGCGCCAGCAGCGTTGCCGGGGGAAACTATGGCTACACCTTC
CASSVAGGNYGYTF
>TRBV28|TRBJ2-3|.|.
TGTGCCAGCAGCCCGCCGATCCCGGGACATACAGATACGCAGTATTTT
CASSPPIPGHTDTQYF
>TRBV30|TRBJ1-2|few|.
TGTGCCTGGAGTGTACTAAGGGGCGAAGGGGGCTACACCTTC
CAWSVLRGEGGYTF
>TRBV5-1|TRBJ2-2|.|.
TGCGCCAGCAGCTTAGGACAGAACACCGGGGAGCTGTTTTTT
CASSLGQNTGELFF
>TRBV7-9|TRBJ1-5|.|.
TGTGCCAGCAGCCCCACAGGGTATAGCAATCAGCCCCAGCATTTT
CASSPTGYSNQPQHF
>TRBV7-8|TRBJ1-5|few|TRBD1
TGTGCCAGCAGCTTAACGACAGGGAGAAGTGGGCAGCCCCAGCATTTT
CASSLTTGRSGQPQHF
>TRBV5-1|TRBJ1-2|.|TRBD1
TGCGCCAGCAGCTTCGACAGGGTGAGAGGCTACACCTTC
CASSFDRVRGYTF
>TRBV5-1|TRBJ2-1|.|.
TGCGCCAGCAGCTTGTTCGCGGCATCCTACAATGAGCAGTTCTTC
CASSLFAASYNEQFF